The T cell receptor beta chain described here comes from a study of beta chain features in type 1 diabetes. Turning to the study itself: Patients did not differ from healthy donors in age, gender or cell yield.

Based on CD45RO/CCR7/CD25/CD127/CD95/CD27, CD4+ regulatory, stem cell-like memory, naive and central memory cells were sorted. Sequencing targeted expressed TCRB transcripts, as all isolated RNA had been reverse transcribed. Libraries were prepared by immunoSEQ multiplex PCR; TCRdb keeps only in-frame clonotypes and omits some of them. The table lists 250,000 to 300,000 clones, roughly 8% of them singletons. Sequencing was carried out using central memory CD4+ T cells from blood. The receptor's source is a woman between 18 and 29 years old in good health.

The DNA of the CDR3 is TGTGCCAGCAGCCCTCAGACAGGTTCCTACGAGCAGTACTTC. Its protein product is CASSPQTGSYEQYF. This chain joins TRBV7-2 and TRBJ2-7, with a tentative D call TRBD1 (6 bases). Germline V lookup: CDR1 SGHTA, CDR2 FQGNSA. This CDR3 is 14 amino acids long. V was shortened by 5 bases and J by 1 base, with 12 bases between the two germline ends.